Included here is one T cell receptor beta chain sequence, with context. Its antigen remains unidentified. V shed 3 bases and J 7 bases; nucleotides not matched to a gene: 12. The germline gives CDR1 SGHNT, CDR2 YYREEE (reference sequence). CDR3 length: 16 residues. The time point is: cycle 4 day 1 (C4D1), after 6 weeks of nivolumab. The patients all showed relapse after autologous stem cell transplantation, while their brentuximab vedotin exposure varied. The source of the sample is a study of PD-1 blockade in classical Hodgkin lymphoma. Study-level points and caveats: TCR diversity rose significantly by C4D1 in CD4+ but not CD8+ cells. Reported findings placed baseline TCR diversity lower in newly diagnosed patients (compared with healthy donors). Lower baseline TCR diversity marked trial partial responders and progressors.

TCRdb's table, derived via immunoSEQ multiplex PCR, lists solely in-frame clones and lacks some. The sample records roughly 100,000 clones, around 78% being singletons. The starting material was peripheral blood mononuclear cells (PBMCs), obtained before the fourth cycle of nivolumab. The receptor was derived from a human donor with classical Hodgkin lymphoma. This chain joins TRBV5-4 and TRBJ2-1, with 8 bases that match TRBD2. The CDR3 here is CASSSPPGAGVNEQFF. In DNA form, the CDR3 reads TGTGCCAGCAGCTCTCCTCCTGGAGCGGGAGTTAATGAGCAGTTCTTC.